Given below is one T cell receptor (beta chain) in context. Its antigen is not known. This record comes from a study of shared clonotypes between healthy human individuals. Study-level points and caveats: Compared with clonotypes that all four donors shared, non-shared clonotypes had lower generation probabilities. Estimated clonotype richness was generally higher in naive than memory subsets.

Each replicate PCR on the sorted subsets used 200 to 250 ng DNA (roughly 32,000 T cell genomes). Original data processing: There were no quality scores in the junction-only immunoSEQ sequences, so filtering differed. Sequencing used immunoSEQ multiplex PCR; TCRdb keeps in-frame clones, though not all of them. V and J calls and clone size follow that table, whereas D and trimming were derived from the DNA. Of 950,000 to 1,100,000 clones listed, about three quarters are singletons. The V segment lost 5 bases and the J segment 4 bases; nucleotides outside the gene matches: 20. The CDR3 covers 19 residues. Germline V gene lookup returns CDR1 SGHTA and CDR2 FQGNSA.

V and J are TRBV7-2 and TRBJ1-3; TRBD1 matches 7 bases. The sequence was obtained from a man younger than 35 in good health. Sequences were obtained from memory CD4+ T cells sorted from blood. Indicated subset: CD45RA-negative fraction. CDR3 sequence (DNA): TGTGCCAGCAGCCCCGGCGGCGGGGTGCCTTACAGGGGAGGAAACACCATATATTTT. As protein: CASSPGGGVPYRGGNTIYF.